One and the same sample provided the 23 T cell receptor beta chains below, sequenced in a study of shared clonotypes between healthy human individuals. Profiling relied on immunoSEQ multiplex PCR, and the TCRdb table lists in-frame clones only, not all of them. Of more than 2 million clones listed, around 95% are singletons. CD45RO-negative cells were positively selected for CCR7, leaving out terminally differentiated effector memory CD45RA+ cells. Material: naive CD8+ T cells from PBMCs. The receptors here all came from a man between 18 and 29 years old in good health. Some clones in this sample may be carry-over from other donors' samples.

The chain carries TRBV7-3 and TRBJ2-1, with a weak D call TRBD1 (5 bases). With 5 bases removed from V and 6 bases from J, the gap between germline ends came to 11 bases. The CDR3 totals 13 residues. CDR1 is SGHTA and CDR2 is FQGTGA in the germline V gene. The chain's CDR3 is CASSAGLGNEQFF. CDR3 bases: TGTGCCAGCAGCGCAGGGTTGGGCAATGAGCAGTTCTTC.

Turning to this clone: Other nucleotide sequences in the sample specify the same CDR3. The J gene is TRBJ1-1, the V gene TRBV19; D not certain. Germline V gene lookup returns CDR1 LNHDA and CDR2 SQIVND (reference sequence). The CDR3 totals 14 residues. Trimming shortened V by 3 bases and J by 2 bases, and 10 bases separated the two germline ends. The CDR3: CASSIPGFNTEAFF. The DNA of the CDR3 is TGTGCCAGTAGTATTCCGGGTTTCAACACTGAAGCTTTCTTT.

V gene TRBV7-2 combines with J gene TRBJ2-7; D may be TRBD1 (6 bases). Germline assignment: CDR1 SGHTA and CDR2 FQGNSA. The CDR3 covers 13 residues. Trimming left V 5 bases short and J 3 bases short, with 11 bases between. CDR3 sequence: CASSEGQDYEQYF. The CDR3, as DNA: TGTGCCAGCAGCGAGGGACAAGACTACGAGCAGTACTTC. Looking up the rest from reference TRBV7-2 and TRBJ2-7 gives the full variable domain: GAGVSQSPSNKVTEKGKDVELRCDPISGHTALYWYRQSLGQGLEFLIYFQGNSAPDKSGLPSDRFSAERTGGSVSTLTIQRTQQEDSAVYLCASSEGQDYEQYFGPGTRLTVT.

Comments on this clone: This sample also contains other DNA sequences that code for the same CDR3. The rearrangement joins TRBV6-5 to TRBJ2-1; D possibly corresponds to TRBD2 (6 bases). Between the trimmed V and J ends, which lost 4 bases and 2 bases, there was a span of 9 bases. The germline V gene encodes CDR1 MNHEY and CDR2 SVGAGI. The CDR3 extends over 14 amino acids. CDR3 nucleotide sequence: TGTGCCAGCAGTTCGCCGGGGGCCTACAATGAGCAGTTCTTC. It is translated as CASSSPGAYNEQFF.

This clone was found once. The DNA for the CDR3 is TGTGCCAGCAGCGACCGGAGGGCCAACATCTACTACGAGCAGTACTTC. Protein: CASSDRRANIYYEQYF. The chain is built from TRBV7-2 and TRBJ2-7; the D gene is possibly TRBD2 (6 bases). The germline V and J ends were trimmed by 5 bases and 3 bases, with 20 bases remaining between them. The CDR3 is 16 residues long. CDR1 is SGHTA, CDR2 FQGNSA, per germline. Full variable domain (missing parts from reference TRBV7-2 and TRBJ2-7): GAGVSQSPSNKVTEKGKDVELRCDPISGHTALYWYRQSLGQGLEFLIYFQGNSAPDKSGLPSDRFSAERTGGSVSTLTIQRTQQEDSAVYLCASSDRRANIYYEQYFGPGTRLTVT.

This chain uses TRBV28 with TRBJ2-7; no definite D call. CDR3 length equals 11 residues. Germline assignment: CDR1 MDHEN and CDR2 SYDVKM. V was trimmed by 4 bases and J by 4 bases, leaving 5 bases between them. CDR3 residues: CASSSWYEQYF. The CDR3 DNA sequence: TGTGCCAGCAGTTCCTGGTACGAGCAGTACTTC.

The chain has TRBV27 and TRBJ1-4; tentative D call: TRBD1 (5 bases). Germline CDR1 reads MNHEY; CDR2 reads SMNVEV (reference sequence). The CDR3 sequence is 15 residues long. Deletions cut 2 bases from V and 6 bases from J, with 13 bases between. The CDR3 DNA sequence: TGTGCCAGCAGTTTAGAGTTGCTCAGGGATGAAAAACTGTTTTTT. Protein product: CASSLELLRDEKLFF.

The rearrangement uses TRBV5-4 and TRBJ1-2; D remains ambiguous. Trimming took off 4 bases at V and 3 bases at J, with 10 bases between the two ends. Germline CDR1 and CDR2: SGHNT and YYREEE (reference sequence). The length of the CDR3 is 13 residues. Here the CDR3 DNA reads TGTGCCAGCAGCCTTACAACCCACTATGGCTACACCTTC. It specifies CASSLTTHYGYTF.

This chain links TRBV27 with TRBJ2-1, with TRBD2 matching over 9 bases. Germline lookup yields CDR1 MNHEY and CDR2 SMNVEV (reference sequence). The CDR3 runs 16 residues. Trimming at V came to 8 bases and at J to 4 bases, leaving 12 bases not matched to a gene. The CDR3 sequence: CASVSYSGSLYNEQFF. The CDR3 bases are TGTGCCAGCGTTTCCTATAGCGGGAGCCTATACAATGAGCAGTTCTTC.

The chain links TRBV28 to TRBJ1-5; D unresolved. This CDR3 has 13 amino acids. V shed 4 bases and J shed 6 bases, with 10 bases lying between them. CDR1 is MDHEN, CDR2 SYDVKM, per germline. The CDR3: CASSYLTGQPQHF. CDR3 nucleotide sequence: TGTGCCAGCAGTTACTTGACTGGTCAGCCCCAGCATTTT.

The rearrangement uses TRBV19 and TRBJ1-5, with no clear D. This CDR3 region has 15 residues. CDR1 and CDR2 from the germline V gene are LNHDA and SQIVND (reference sequence). The V gene lost 0 bases and the J gene lost 7 bases, with 13 bases spanning the gap. The CDR3 spells CASSIDGSTGQPQHF. The DNA of the CDR3 is TGTGCCAGTAGTATAGATGGCTCCACGGGGCAGCCCCAGCATTTT. The full variable domain, rest sourced from reference TRBV19 and TRBJ1-5, is DGGITQSPKYLFRKEGQNVTLSCEQNLNHDAMYWYRQDPGQGLRLIYYSQIVNDFQKGDIAEGYSVSREKKESFPLTVTSAQKNPTAFYLCASSIDGSTGQPQHFGDGTRLSIL.

This clone was seen only a few times. This sequence joins TRBV7-3 and TRBJ2-2; no firm D call. This CDR3 is built from 14 residues. Germline V CDR1 and CDR2: SGHTA, FQGTGA. The germline V and J ends were trimmed by 4 bases and 3 bases, with 9 bases remaining between them. The CDR3 DNA sequence: TGTGCCAGCAGCTCAACCGCCGACACCGGGGAGCTGTTTTTT. This sequence encodes CASSSTADTGELFF.

The V gene is TRBV11-2, the J gene TRBJ1-1; possibly TRBD1 for D (5 bases). This CDR3 region has 14 residues. The V and J ends lost 7 bases and 6 bases respectively, with 18 bases between them. Germline CDR1 SGHAT, CDR2 FQNNGV. The CDR3 bases are TGTGCCAGCATTACCGCGGGGCAGATGTCTGAAGCTTTCTTT. Translated: CASITAGQMSEAFF. The whole variable domain, filled in from reference TRBV11-2 and TRBJ1-1, reads EAGVAQSPRYKIIEKRQSVAFWCNPISGHATLYWYQQILGQGPKLLIQFQNNGVVDDSQLPKDRFSAERLKGVDSTLKIQPAKLEDSAVYLCASITAGQMSEAFFGQGTRLTVV.

The J gene is TRBJ2-7, the V gene TRBV28; D is unresolved. Germline V lookup: CDR1 MDHEN, CDR2 SYDVKM. Trimming removed 6 bases from V and 4 bases from J, with 13 bases in between. This CDR3 has 13 residues. The CDR3 sequence is CASSYNWGYEQYF. The CDR3, as DNA: TGTGCCAGCAGCTACAATTGGGGTTACGAGCAGTACTTC.

The CDR3 DNA follows: TGTGCCAGCAGTGAACAGGGCACTGAAGCTTTCTTT. Protein product: CASSEQGTEAFF. The rearrangement uses TRBV27 and TRBJ1-1; D is perhaps TRBD1 (6 bases). This CDR3 is 12 amino acids long. Germline V lookup: CDR1 MNHEY, CDR2 SMNVEV (reference sequence). The V and J ends lost 5 bases and 4 bases respectively, with 8 bases between them.

This sequence joins TRBV27 and TRBJ2-5; weak D call: TRBD1 (5 bases). This CDR3 has 12 amino acids. V lost 2 bases and J 7 bases, leaving 8 bases between the germline ends. Germline-derived CDR1 and CDR2 are MNHEY and SMNVEV (reference sequence). CDR3 amino acids: CASSLAGSTQYF. In DNA form, the CDR3 reads TGTGCCAGCAGTTTAGCAGGGTCGACCCAGTACTTC.

This chain joins TRBV7-9 and TRBJ2-5; 7 bases are a match to TRBD2. The germline CDR1 and CDR2 sequences are SEHNR and FQNEAQ (reference sequence). CDR3 length: 17 residues. Trimming took 2 bases from V and 5 from J; bases not matched to a gene: 14. The CDR3 DNA is TGTGCCAGCAGCTTACCCCCTGGACGGCGGGAGCGTGAGACCCAGTACTTC. Translated: CASSLPPGRRERETQYF.

This clone was counted at least ten times. The chain joins TRBV11-3 to TRBJ2-7; TRBD2 agrees at 7 bases. The V segment lost 5 bases and the J segment 0 bases; nucleotides outside the gene matches: 13. Germline CDR1 is SGHNT and CDR2 is YENEEA. The CDR3 has 17 residues. CDR3 amino acids: CASSGSTTSDSSYEQYF. CDR3 DNA: TGTGCCAGCAGCGGATCGACAACTAGCGATAGCTCCTACGAGCAGTACTTC.

This chain uses TRBV6-6 with TRBJ2-7; D is perhaps TRBD1 or TRBD2 (5 bases each). V was shortened by 6 bases and J by 2 bases, with 8 bases between the two germline ends. The CDR3 extends over 12 amino acids. Germline CDR1 and CDR2: MNHNY and SVGAGI (reference sequence). The CDR3 loop reads CASSPGPYEQYF. The CDR3 bases are TGTGCCAGCAGCCCGGGACCCTACGAGCAGTACTTC.

V usage is TRBV28 and J usage is TRBJ1-5, with D hard to call. Trimming shortened V by 5 bases and J by 3 bases, and 17 bases separated the two germline ends. The CDR3 has 16 residues. The germline V gene has CDR1 MDHEN and CDR2 SYDVKM. This chain's CDR3 is CASSLGQASYNQPQHF. CDR3 nucleotides: TGTGCCAGCAGTCTAGGCCAGGCCTCTTACAATCAGCCCCAGCATTTT. The whole variable domain, filled in from reference TRBV28 and TRBJ1-5, reads DVKVTQSSRYLVKRTGEKVFLECVQDMDHENMFWYRQDPGLGLRLIYFSYDVKMKEKGDIPEGYSVSREKKERFSLILESASTNQTSMYLCASSLGQASYNQPQHFGDGTRLSIL.

This rearrangement joins TRBV4-1 to TRBJ1-2; 7 bases are shared with TRBD1. Trimming removed 1 base from V and 6 bases from J; junction bases left unmatched: 8. Germline CDR1 and CDR2: MGHRA and YSYEKL. The CDR3 spans 15 residues. The CDR3 is CASSQVQQGTDGYTF. For the CDR3, the DNA is TGCGCCAGCAGCCAAGTCCAACAGGGGACCGATGGCTACACCTTC.

The chain uses TRBV4-1 and TRBJ1-1, with D tentatively TRBD1 (6 bases). The CDR3 has 14 residues. CDR1 is MGHRA, CDR2 YSYEKL, per germline. V was clipped by 3 bases and J by 4 bases, with 12 bases between them. The CDR3 DNA follows: TGCGCCAGCAGCCATCCTCAGGGGCCCACTGAAGCTTTCTTT. Protein product: CASSHPQGPTEAFF.

The chain links TRBV11-1 to TRBJ2-7; D call uncertain. There are 13 residues in the CDR3. Germline CDR1 reads SGHAT; CDR2 reads FQDESV (reference sequence). V lost 5 bases and J 3 bases, leaving 11 bases between the germline ends. CDR3 sequence (DNA): TGTGCCAGCAGCCTCTCCACAGTCTACGAGCAGTACTTC. It encodes CASSLSTVYEQYF. The variable domain in full, with the rest retrieved from reference TRBV11-1 and TRBJ2-7, is EAEVAQSPRYKITEKSQAVAFWCDPISGHATLYWYRQILGQGPELLVQFQDESVVDDSQLPKDRFSAERLKGVDSTLKIQPAELGDSAMYLCASSLSTVYEQYFGPGTRLTVT.